This TCR beta chain was recorded in a study of Ad26.COV2.S vaccination and SARS-CoV-2 variants. Treatment in this sample: roughly 18 received Ad26.COV2.S at low or high dose, single or two shots; 5 received placebo; per-sample allocation not given. Sampling was done on day 63 after the first vaccine or placebo injection. Donor was an adult aged 18-55 years in Boston. Only in-frame clones appear in the TCRdb table, and some are missing; sequencing was by immunoSEQ multiplex PCR. This table has around 450,000 clones, 89% appearing once. General study findings and limits: Spike-specific TCR breadth ran higher among vaccine recipients than placebo recipients. Across vaccine and placebo recipients, the breadth of non-spike TCRs was similar.

As concerns this clone: Its matching antigen is unknown.

The source was peripheral blood, collected in a trial of Ad26.COV2.S vaccine versus placebo. The clonotype was recovered from a person aged 18 to 65 who received the Ad26.COV2.S COVID-19 vaccine or a placebo.

CDR3 loop: CASRKVEGDQYF. The CDR3 DNA reads as TGTGCCAGCAGGAAAGTCGAGGGGGACCAGTACTTC. This chain uses TRBV6-1 with TRBJ2-5; tentatively, D is TRBD1 (6 bases). Germline V CDR1 and CDR2: MNHNS, SASEGT. V was trimmed by 6 bases and J by 10 bases, leaving 15 bases between them. The CDR3 consists of 12 residues.